This T cell receptor beta chain was obtained from a study of blood T cell repertoires in COVID-19. Looking at the study overall: Samples representing acute and convalescent COVID-19 were sourced from the United States, Italy and Spain. PBMCs, B-cell-depleted T cells, or T cells provided the cDNA or gDNA that made up the material.

Original analysis: Reference gene primer amplification gave estimated nucleated cell counts. TCRdb's table, derived via immunoSEQ multiplex PCR, lists solely in-frame clones and lacks some. The V and J calls and the clone size are those of that table, but D and trimming were determined from the DNA. The table has some 83,000 clones, more than 75% seen once. This CDR3 comprises 19 residues. The V segment lost 8 bases and the J segment 1 base; nucleotides outside the gene matches: 21. Germline values: CDR1 SGHTA, CDR2 FQGTGA. Material: peripheral blood. The rearrangement links TRBV7-3 to TRBJ2-5; 8 bases match TRBD2. This sequence was found in a man in his fifties or sixties with active COVID-19. CDR3 protein: CASSIGVAGSKGGQETQYF. The CDR3 DNA reads TGTGCCAGCTCCATTGGGGTAGCGGGATCAAAAGGGGGCCAAGAGACCCAGTACTTC. Combining the CDR3 with reference TRBV7-3 and TRBJ2-5 gives the whole variable domain GAGVSQTPSNKVTEKGKYVELRCDPISGHTALYWYRQSLGQGPEFLIYFQGTGAADDSGLPNDRFFAVRPEGSVSTLKIQRTERGDSAVYLCASSIGVAGSKGGQETQYFGPGTRLLVL.